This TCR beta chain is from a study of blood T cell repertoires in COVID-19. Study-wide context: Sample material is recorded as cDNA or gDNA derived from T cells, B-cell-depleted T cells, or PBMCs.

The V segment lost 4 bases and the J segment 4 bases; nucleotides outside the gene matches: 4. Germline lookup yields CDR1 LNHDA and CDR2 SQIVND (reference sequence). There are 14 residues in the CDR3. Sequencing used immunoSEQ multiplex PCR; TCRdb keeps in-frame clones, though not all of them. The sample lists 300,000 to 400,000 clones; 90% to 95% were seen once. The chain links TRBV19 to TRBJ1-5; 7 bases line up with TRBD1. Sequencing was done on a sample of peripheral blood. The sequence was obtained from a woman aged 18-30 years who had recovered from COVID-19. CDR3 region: CASSSGRGNQPQHF. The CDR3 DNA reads TGTGCCAGTAGTAGTGGCAGGGGGAATCAGCCCCAGCATTTT. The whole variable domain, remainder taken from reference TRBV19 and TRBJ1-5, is DGGITQSPKYLFRKEGQNVTLSCEQNLNHDAMYWYRQDPGQGLRLIYYSQIVNDFQKGDIAEGYSVSREKKESFPLTVTSAQKNPTAFYLCASSSGRGNQPQHFGDGTRLSIL.